This record looks at one T cell receptor (beta chain) sequence and its context. The target antigen is unknown. The sample holds other DNA sequences that translate to the same CDR3. Germline lookup yields CDR1 KGHSH and CDR2 LQKENI. This CDR3 has 15 amino acids. V trimming: 2 bases; J trimming: 4 bases; junction bases outside the gene matches: 4. The source of the sample is a study of PD-1 blockade in classical Hodgkin lymphoma. The sample's time point: newly diagnosed, previously untreated cHL patient sample. Comparison came from newly diagnosed, untreated classical Hodgkin lymphoma PBMCs. Sequenced by immunoSEQ multiplex PCR; TCRdb stores in-frame clones only, minus some. This sample has tens of thousands of clones, with 90% to 95% found just once. Findings and limits, study-wide: The causes of the repertoire differences, possibly disease activity or prior therapy, remain undefined. TCR diversity at baseline was reported to be reduced in newly diagnosed patients relative to healthy donors.

The chain couples TRBV18 to TRBJ2-1, with TRBD1 identical over 8 bases. This TCR was sampled from a human donor with classical Hodgkin lymphoma. The sequenced sample consisted of peripheral blood mononuclear cells (PBMCs). The CDR3 is CASSPGQGRYNEQFF. The CDR3 DNA sequence: TGTGCCAGCTCACCAGGACAGGGCCGATACAATGAGCAGTTCTTC.